The 11 T cell receptor beta chains presented below share a single source sample, sequenced in a study of long-term antiretroviral therapy in people with HIV. They ran version v3.0 of the immunoSEQ assay at survey level. The method was immunoSEQ multiplex PCR; TCRdb's version includes in-frame clones alone and lacks a portion of them. The sample records around 26,000 clones, approximately 90% being singletons. The sequencing here drew on unsorted PBMCs, taken around 2.6 years after starting antiretroviral therapy. These receptors were obtained from a man aged 35 to 55 with HIV.

The chain carries TRBV5-8 and TRBJ2-6; possible D gene TRBD1, 5 bases. This CDR3 contains 16 residues. V lost 5 bases, J lost 0 bases, and 12 bases lay in between. Germline V gene sequence: CDR1 SGHTS, CDR2 YDEGEE. CDR3 sequence: CASSSGIHSGANVLTF. In nucleotides, the CDR3 is TGTGCCAGCAGTTCAGGGATTCACTCTGGGGCCAACGTCCTGACTTTC.

In its sample, this clone was seen a few times. The gene calls are TRBV18 and TRBJ2-7; weak D call: TRBD1 (5 bases). Trimming took 6 bases from V and 2 from J, leaving 8 bases between them. Germline V CDR1 and CDR2: KGHSH, LQKENI. The CDR3 extends over 12 amino acids. CDR3 DNA: TGTGCCAGCTCGGGCAGGGCCTACGAGCAGTACTTC. It yields the protein CASSGRAYEQYF.

The CDR3 sequence: CASSFKGTGELFF. The DNA of the CDR3 is TGTGCCAGCAGTTTTAAGGGAACCGGGGAGCTGTTTTTT. The gene calls are TRBV28 and TRBJ2-2; D gene unclear. CDR3 length equals 13 residues. The germline CDR1 and CDR2 sequences are MDHEN and SYDVKM. The germline V and J ends were trimmed by 3 bases and 5 bases, with 7 bases remaining between them. Full variable domain (outside the CDR3, taken from reference TRBV28 and TRBJ2-2): DVKVTQSSRYLVKRTGEKVFLECVQDMDHENMFWYRQDPGLGLRLIYFSYDVKMKEKGDIPEGYSVSREKKERFSLILESASTNQTSMYLCASSFKGTGELFFGEGSRLTVL.

As regards this clone: The junction differs from germline at one of its ends, possibly a read error. The genes are TRBV7-7 and TRBJ2-1, with D maybe TRBD1 (5 bases). The CDR3 is 15 amino acids. Looked up from germline, CDR1 is SSHAT and CDR2 is FNYEAQ (reference sequence). The CDR3 spells CASSLVRVSYNEQFF. The CDR3 DNA is TGTGCTAGCAGCTTAGTCAGGGTGAGCTACAATGAGCAGTTCTTC.

J is TRBJ2-7 and V is TRBV13, with TRBD1 matching over 12 bases. CDR1 and CDR2 from the germline V gene are PRHDT and FYEKMQ (reference sequence). V trimming: 5 bases; J trimming: 4 bases; junction bases outside the gene matches: 9. The CDR3 spans 16 residues. Here the CDR3 reads CASSIRDRGPIYEQYF. The CDR3 coding sequence is TGTGCCAGCAGCATCCGGGACAGGGGGCCGATTTACGAGCAGTACTTC.

CDR3 residues: CASSWRGAGTEAFF. DNA for the CDR3: TGTGCCAGCAGCTGGAGGGGCGCGGGTACTGAAGCTTTCTTT. The chain is built from TRBV7-9 and TRBJ1-1; D may be TRBD1 (5 bases). Trimming took off 4 bases at V and 5 bases at J, with 14 bases between the two ends. The CDR3 is made up of 14 amino acids. CDR1 is SEHNR and CDR2 is FQNEAQ in the germline V gene (reference sequence).

The CDR3 region is CASSLGLAGPYQETQYF. CDR3 sequence (DNA): TGTGCCAGCAGCCTGGGACTAGCGGGGCCGTACCAAGAGACCCAGTACTTC. The J gene is TRBJ2-5, the V gene TRBV11-3; 13 positions agree with TRBD2. The germline V gene has CDR1 SGHNT and CDR2 YENEEA. This CDR3 has 17 residues. After removal of 5 bases from V and 0 bases from J, the junction contained 6 bases not matched to a gene. The full variable domain, in which reference TRBV11-3 and TRBJ2-5 provide the parts outside the CDR3, is EAGVVQSPRYKIIEKKQPVAFWCNPISGHNTLYWYLQNLGQGPELLIRYENEEAVDDSQLPKDRFSAERLKGVDSTLKIQPAELGDSAVYLCASSLGLAGPYQETQYFGPGTRLLVL.

This clone has a single count. The chain has TRBV29-1 and TRBJ2-7; 13 bases fit TRBD2. The CDR3 covers 15 residues. CDR1 is SQVTM, CDR2 ANQGSEA, per germline. J was trimmed by 6 bases and V by 2 bases; bases with no gene match: 7. The CDR3 is CSVETSGGAGGEQYF. The CDR3 nucleotides read TGCAGCGTTGAAACTAGCGGGGGGGCCGGCGGCGAGCAGTACTTC.

Written as DNA, the CDR3 is TGCAGCGTCGGAGGGACTAGCGGCTACAATGAGCAGTTCTTC. This gives the protein CSVGGTSGYNEQFF. This chain connects TRBV29-1 to TRBJ2-1, with TRBD2 matching 11 bases. The junction had 4 bases not matched to a gene; V was cut back by 6 bases and J by 3 bases. Germline V lookup: CDR1 SQVTM, CDR2 ANQGSEA. The CDR3 spans 14 residues.

This chain connects TRBV30 to TRBJ2-1; 10 bases agree with TRBD2. The V and J ends lost 0 bases and 10 bases, in that order; junction bases with no gene match: 6. Per germline, CDR1 GTSNPN and CDR2 SVGIG (reference sequence). The length of the CDR3 is 14 residues. CDR3 bases: TGTGCCTGGAGTGTACTAGCGGGATCGAGAGAGCAGTTCTTC. Its protein product is CAWSVLAGSREQFF. Full variable domain (outside the CDR3, taken from reference TRBV30 and TRBJ2-1): SQTIHQWPATLVQPVGSPLSLECTVEGTSNPNLYWYRQAAGRGLQLLFYSVGIGQISSEVPQNLSASRPQDRQFILSSKKLLLSDSGFYLCAWSVLAGSREQFFGPGTRLTVL.

The rearrangement joins TRBV11-1 to TRBJ2-4; 15 bases match TRBD2. Germline V gives CDR1 SGHAT, CDR2 FQDESV (reference sequence). Germline trimming cut 4 bases from V and 6 bases from J; bases unmatched to any gene: 7. The CDR3 has 17 amino acids. CDR3 bases: TGTGCCAGCAGCTACGGACTAGCGGGAGGGTCGGGAAACATTCAGTACTTC. Its translation is CASSYGLAGGSGNIQYF.